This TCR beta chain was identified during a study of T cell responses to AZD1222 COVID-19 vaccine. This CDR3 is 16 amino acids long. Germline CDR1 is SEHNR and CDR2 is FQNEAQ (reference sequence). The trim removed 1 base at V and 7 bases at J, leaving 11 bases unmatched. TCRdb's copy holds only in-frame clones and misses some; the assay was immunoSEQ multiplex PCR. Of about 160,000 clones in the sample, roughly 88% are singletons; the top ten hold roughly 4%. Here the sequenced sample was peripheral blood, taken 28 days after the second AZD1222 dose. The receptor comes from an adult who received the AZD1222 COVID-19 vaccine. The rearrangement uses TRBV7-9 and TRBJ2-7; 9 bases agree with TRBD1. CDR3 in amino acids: CASSLGTGRDRAEQYF. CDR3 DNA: TGTGCCAGCAGCTTAGGGACCGGAAGGGACAGGGCTGAGCAGTACTTC.